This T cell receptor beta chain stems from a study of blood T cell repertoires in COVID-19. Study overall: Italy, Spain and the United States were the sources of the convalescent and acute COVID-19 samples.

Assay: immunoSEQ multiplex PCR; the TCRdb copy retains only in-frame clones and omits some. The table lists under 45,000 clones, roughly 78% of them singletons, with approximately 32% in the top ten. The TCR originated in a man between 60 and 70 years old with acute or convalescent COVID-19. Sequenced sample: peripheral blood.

The CDR3 sequence is CASTGTFRTDTQYF. The DNA for the CDR3 is TGTGCCAGTACGGGAACTTTTCGCACAGATACGCAGTATTTT. This rearrangement joins TRBV19 to TRBJ2-3; weak D call: TRBD2 (5 bases). The CDR3 length is 14 residues. Trimming took 7 bases from V and 1 from J, leaving 12 bases between them. CDR1 and CDR2 from the germline V gene are LNHDA and SQIVND (reference sequence). Full variable domain (outside the CDR3, taken from reference TRBV19 and TRBJ2-3): DGGITQSPKYLFRKEGQNVTLSCEQNLNHDAMYWYRQDPGQGLRLIYYSQIVNDFQKGDIAEGYSVSREKKESFPLTVTSAQKNPTAFYLCASTGTFRTDTQYFGPGTRLTVL.